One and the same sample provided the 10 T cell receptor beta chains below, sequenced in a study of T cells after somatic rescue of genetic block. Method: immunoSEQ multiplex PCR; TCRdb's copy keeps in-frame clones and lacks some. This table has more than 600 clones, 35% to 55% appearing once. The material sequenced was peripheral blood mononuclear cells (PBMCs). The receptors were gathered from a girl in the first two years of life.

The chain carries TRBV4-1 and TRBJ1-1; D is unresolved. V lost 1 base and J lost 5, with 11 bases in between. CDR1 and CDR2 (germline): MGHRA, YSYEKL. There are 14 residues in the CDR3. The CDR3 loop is CASSQGALGTEAFF. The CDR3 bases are TGCGCCAGCAGCCAAGGGGCCTTGGGAACTGAAGCTTTCTTT.

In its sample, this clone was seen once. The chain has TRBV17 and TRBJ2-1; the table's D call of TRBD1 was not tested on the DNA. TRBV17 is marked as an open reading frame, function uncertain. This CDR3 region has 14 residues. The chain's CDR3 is CASSLLVGGREQFF. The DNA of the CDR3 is TGTGCCAGCAGCTTATTGGTAGGGGGCCGTGAGCAGTTCTTC.

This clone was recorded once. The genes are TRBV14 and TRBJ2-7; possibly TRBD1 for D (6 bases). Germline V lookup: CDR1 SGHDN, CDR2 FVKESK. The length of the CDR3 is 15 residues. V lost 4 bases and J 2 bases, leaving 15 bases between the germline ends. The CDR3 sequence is CASSRRRDITYEQYF. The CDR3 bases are TGTGCCAGCAGCCGACGCCGGGACATCACCTACGAGCAGTACTTC. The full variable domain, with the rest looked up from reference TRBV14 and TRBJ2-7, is EAGVTQFPSHSVIEKGQTVTLRCDPISGHDNLYWYRRVMGKEIKFLLHFVKESKQDESGMPNNRFLAERTGGTYSTLKVQPAELEDSGVYFCASSRRRDITYEQYFGPGTRLTVT.

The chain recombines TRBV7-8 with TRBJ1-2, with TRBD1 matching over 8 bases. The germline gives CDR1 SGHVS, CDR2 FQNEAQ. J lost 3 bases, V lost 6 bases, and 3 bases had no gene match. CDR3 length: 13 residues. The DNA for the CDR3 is TGTGCCAGCAGACTGGACAGGGACTATGGCTACACCTTC. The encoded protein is CASRLDRDYGYTF.

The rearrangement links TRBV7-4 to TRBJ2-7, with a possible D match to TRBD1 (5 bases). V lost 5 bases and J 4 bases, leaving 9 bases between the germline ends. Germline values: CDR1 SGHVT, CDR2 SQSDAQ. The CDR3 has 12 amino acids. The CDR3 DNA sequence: TGTGCCAGCAGCAAAGACAGATACGAGCAGTACTTC. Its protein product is CASSKDRYEQYF.

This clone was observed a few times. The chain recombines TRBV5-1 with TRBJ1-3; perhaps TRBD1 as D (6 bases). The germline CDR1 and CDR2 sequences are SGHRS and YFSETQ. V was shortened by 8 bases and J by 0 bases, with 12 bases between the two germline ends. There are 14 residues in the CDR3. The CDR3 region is CASSWTVSGNTIYF. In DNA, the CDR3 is TGCGCCAGTTCCTGGACAGTCTCTGGAAACACCATATATTTT. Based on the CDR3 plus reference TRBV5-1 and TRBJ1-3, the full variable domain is KAGVTQTPRYLIKTRGQQVTLSCSPISGHRSVSWYQQTPGQGLQFLFEYFSETQRNKGNFPGRFSGRQFSNSRSEMNVSTLELGDSALYLCASSWTVSGNTIYFGEGSWLTVV.

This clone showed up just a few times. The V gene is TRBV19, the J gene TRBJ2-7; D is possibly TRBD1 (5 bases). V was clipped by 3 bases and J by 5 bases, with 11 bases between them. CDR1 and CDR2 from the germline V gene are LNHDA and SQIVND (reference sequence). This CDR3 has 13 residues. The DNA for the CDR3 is TGTGCCAGTAGTATCCGCAGGGCGCACGAGCAGTACTTC. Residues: CASSIRRAHEQYF.

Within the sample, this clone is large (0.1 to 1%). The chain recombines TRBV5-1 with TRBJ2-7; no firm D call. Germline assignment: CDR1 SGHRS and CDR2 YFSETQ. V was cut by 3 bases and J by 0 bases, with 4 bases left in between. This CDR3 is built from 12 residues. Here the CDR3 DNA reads TGCGCCAGCAGCTCCTACTCCTACGAGCAGTACTTC. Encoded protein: CASSSYSYEQYF. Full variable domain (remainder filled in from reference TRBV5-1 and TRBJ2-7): KAGVTQTPRYLIKTRGQQVTLSCSPISGHRSVSWYQQTPGQGLQFLFEYFSETQRNKGNFPGRFSGRQFSNSRSEMNVSTLELGDSALYLCASSSYSYEQYFGPGTRLTVT.

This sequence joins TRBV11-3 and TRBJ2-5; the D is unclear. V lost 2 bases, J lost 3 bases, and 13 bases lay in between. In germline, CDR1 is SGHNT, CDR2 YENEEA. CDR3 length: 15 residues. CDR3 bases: TGTGCCAGCAGCTTAAGTCGGCGCGGCGAAGAGACCCAGTACTTC. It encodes CASSLSRRGEETQYF. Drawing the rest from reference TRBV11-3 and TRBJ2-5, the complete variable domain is EAGVVQSPRYKIIEKKQPVAFWCNPISGHNTLYWYLQNLGQGPELLIRYENEEAVDDSQLPKDRFSAERLKGVDSTLKIQPAELGDSAVYLCASSLSRRGEETQYFGPGTRLLVL.

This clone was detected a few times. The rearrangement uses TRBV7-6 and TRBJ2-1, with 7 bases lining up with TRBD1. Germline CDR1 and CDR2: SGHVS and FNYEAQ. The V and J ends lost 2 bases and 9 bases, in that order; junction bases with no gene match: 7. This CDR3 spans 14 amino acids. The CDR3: CASSLLVGGREQFF. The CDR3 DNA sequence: TGTGCCAGCAGCTTATTGGTAGGGGGCCGTGAGCAGTTCTTC.